The sequence of this T cell receptor beta chain was determined in a study of OX40 agonist ivuxolimab in advanced cancers. Turning to the study itself: Patients' therapy was ivuxolimab, an antibody that acts as an agonist of OX40 (CD134). Cancers in dose escalation were hepatocellular, melanoma, renal cell and head and neck. Study-wide points: Also showing low normalized T-cell clonal expansion were some of the nonresponders. Among the least clonally expanded were partial responders at 0.1-3.0 mg/kg.

To note about this clone: The antigen is unknown.

Sequencing was performed with immunoSEQ multiplex PCR; in TCRdb, only in-frame clones are kept and a portion is missing. This sample has 25,000 to 35,000 clones, with 84% found just once. Trimming left V 4 bases short and J 4 bases short, with 14 bases between. The germline gives CDR1 SGHDT, CDR2 YYEEEE. The CDR3 extends over 14 amino acids. The chain links TRBV5-6 to TRBJ1-2; weak D call: TRBD1 (6 bases). The specimen comprised CD4+ or CD8+ T cells sorted from blood, sampled in a trial of the OX40 agonist ivuxolimab. The TCR originated in an adult with an advanced solid tumor such as melanoma, head and neck, liver or kidney cancer. Here the CDR3 reads CASSEGTGTYGYTF. In nucleotides, the CDR3 is TGTGCCAGCAGCGAGGGTACAGGGACCTATGGCTACACCTTC.